This entry describes one T cell receptor (beta chain). The source of the sample is a study of cytomegalovirus exposure and HLA in healthy donors. The junction had 8 bases not matched to a gene; V was cut back by 1 base and J by 9 bases. Germline loops: CDR1 SGHTA, CDR2 FQGNSA. The CDR3 consists of 14 residues. Vbeta (60) and Jbeta (13) primers were used in the PCR. Profiling relied on immunoSEQ multiplex PCR, and the TCRdb table lists in-frame clones only, not all of them. Of under 200,000 clones listed, 62% are singletons. The sequencing sample was made of PBMCs. This sequence was found in a man aged 40-55 years in good health and CMV-seronegative. The V gene is TRBV7-2, the J gene TRBJ2-7, with 8 nucleotides matching TRBD1. For the CDR3, the DNA is TGTGCCAGCAGCTTAGGCGACAGGGGTAGGGTGCAGTACTTC. Amino acids: CASSLGDRGRVQYF.